The rows below give T cell receptor beta chains drawn from one sample of a study of identical twins. TCRdb passed the 5' RACE reads through MiXCR, listing each CDR3 protein once. The sample includes approximately 700,000 distinct CDR3 sequences, around 6.1% seen only once; the top ten take 1.5% to 2%. The sample was naive T cells sorted from blood. These receptors all stem from a man aged 18 to 35 in good health. Each CDR3 is given with its conserved first and last residue. A D gene is named only where the DNA matches it firmly. Expanded clones are given a class, and other clones once, few, many or no size at all.

j_call: TRBJ2-3; d_call: TRBD2; clone_size: -; v_call: TRBV6-2/TRBV6-3; cdr3_aa: CASGSHLLAGDSTDTQYF; cdr3_nt: TGTGCCAGCGGATCCCACCTCTTAGCGGGAGATTCCACAGATACGCAGTATTTT
j_call: TRBJ2-5; d_call: -; clone_size: -; v_call: TRBV20-1; cdr3_aa: CSADTHQETQYF; cdr3_nt: TGCAGTGCGGACACCCACCAAGAGACCCAGTACTTC
j_call: TRBJ1-1; d_call: TRBD1; clone_size: -; v_call: TRBV29-1; cdr3_aa: CSVVGDRGADTEAFF; cdr3_nt: TGCAGCGTTGTGGGGGACAGAGGGGCGGACACTGAAGCTTTCTTT
j_call: TRBJ2-2; d_call: -; clone_size: many; v_call: TRBV12-3/TRBV12-4; cdr3_aa: CASSRRWEVDGGELFF; cdr3_nt: TGTGCCAGCAGCCGCCGGTGGGAGGTAGATGGTGGGGAGCTGTTTTTT
j_call: TRBJ2-3; d_call: -; clone_size: many; v_call: TRBV7-9; cdr3_aa: CAIGDTQYF; cdr3_nt: TGTGCCATTGGAGATACGCAGTATTTT
j_call: TRBJ2-1; d_call: TRBD2; clone_size: -; v_call: TRBV3-1; cdr3_aa: CASSLLAGGLGSYNEQFF; cdr3_nt: TGTGCCAGCAGCCTACTAGCGGGAGGGCTCGGCTCCTACAATGAGCAGTTCTTC
j_call: TRBJ1-2; d_call: -; clone_size: many; v_call: TRBV7-2; cdr3_aa: CASSFPGTNYGYTF; cdr3_nt: TGTGCCAGCAGCTTCCCAGGGACTAACTATGGCTACACCTTC
j_call: TRBJ2-3; d_call: -; clone_size: many; v_call: TRBV7-8; cdr3_aa: CASSEPGTDTQYF; cdr3_nt: TGTGCCAGCAGCGAACCAGGGACAGATACGCAGTATTTT
j_call: TRBJ2-1; d_call: -; clone_size: few; v_call: TRBV11-2; cdr3_aa: CASSLDPQNNEQFF; cdr3_nt: TGTGCCAGCAGCTTAGATCCCCAAAACAATGAGCAGTTCTTC
j_call: TRBJ1-3; d_call: -; clone_size: -; v_call: TRBV7-2; cdr3_aa: CASSQGPQSGNTIYF; cdr3_nt: TGTGCCAGCAGCCAGGGCCCTCAGTCTGGAAACACCATATATTTT
j_call: TRBJ2-7; d_call: -; clone_size: many; v_call: TRBV4-2; cdr3_aa: CASSQDQFVGYSYEQYF; cdr3_nt: TGTGCCAGCAGCCAAGATCAGTTTGTGGGGTATTCCTACGAGCAGTACTTC
j_call: TRBJ2-5; d_call: TRBD1; clone_size: many; v_call: TRBV12-3/TRBV12-4; cdr3_aa: CASSLLAGQGSQETQYF; cdr3_nt: TGTGCCAGCAGTTTATTGGCAGGACAGGGCTCTCAAGAGACCCAGTACTTC
j_call: TRBJ2-2; d_call: -; clone_size: many; v_call: TRBV6-1; cdr3_aa: CASRDGPDTGELFF; cdr3_nt: TGTGCCAGCAGGGACGGACCCGACACCGGGGAGCTGTTTTTT
j_call: TRBJ2-1; d_call: TRBD2; clone_size: few; v_call: TRBV6-2/TRBV6-3; cdr3_aa: CASSGSSGRVHNEQFF; cdr3_nt: TGTGCCAGCAGTGGGTCCAGCGGGAGGGTCCACAATGAGCAGTTCTTC
j_call: TRBJ1-5; d_call: -; clone_size: -; v_call: TRBV5-1; cdr3_aa: CASSLAGTNQPQHF; cdr3_nt: TGCGCCAGCAGCTTGGCAGGTACCAATCAGCCCCAGCATTTT
j_call: TRBJ1-2; d_call: -; clone_size: few; v_call: TRBV5-1; cdr3_aa: CASSLDRETSNYGYTF; cdr3_nt: TGCGCCAGCAGCTTGGACCGAGAGACGTCCAACTATGGCTACACCTTC
j_call: TRBJ2-2; d_call: TRBD2; clone_size: many; v_call: TRBV20-1; cdr3_aa: CSARDPTSRNGELFF; cdr3_nt: TGCAGTGCTAGAGATCCGACTAGCCGTAACGGGGAGCTGTTTTTT
j_call: TRBJ2-7; d_call: -; clone_size: many; v_call: TRBV20-1; cdr3_aa: CSARVGPREQYF; cdr3_nt: TGCAGTGCTAGAGTCGGCCCACGCGAGCAGTACTTC
j_call: TRBJ2-7; d_call: -; clone_size: -; v_call: TRBV30; cdr3_aa: CAWSPGTPAYEQYF; cdr3_nt: TGTGCCTGGAGCCCCGGGACACCCGCCTACGAGCAGTACTTC
j_call: TRBJ1-4; d_call: -; clone_size: many; v_call: TRBV6-2/TRBV6-3; cdr3_aa: CASSSGVKLFF; cdr3_nt: TGTGCCAGCAGCTCCGGGGTAAAACTGTTTTTT
j_call: TRBJ1-4; d_call: -; clone_size: -; v_call: TRBV5-1; cdr3_aa: CASSLVGSPGEKLFF; cdr3_nt: TGCGCCAGCAGCTTGGTGGGCTCCCCGGGCGAAAAACTGTTTTTT
j_call: TRBJ2-7; d_call: TRBD1; clone_size: few; v_call: TRBV5-1; cdr3_aa: CASSTPDLGQVEQYF; cdr3_nt: TGCGCCAGCAGCACGCCCGATCTTGGACAGGTCGAGCAGTACTTC
j_call: TRBJ1-1; d_call: -; clone_size: few; v_call: TRBV30; cdr3_aa: CAWSPGGGEAFF; cdr3_nt: TGTGCCTGGAGCCCCGGTGGGGGTGAAGCTTTCTTT
j_call: TRBJ2-1; d_call: -; clone_size: -; v_call: TRBV6-5; cdr3_aa: CASSSFRDSLSDEQFF; cdr3_nt: TGTGCCAGCAGTTCCTTCCGGGACTCCCTCTCGGATGAGCAGTTCTTC
j_call: TRBJ2-5; d_call: -; clone_size: many; v_call: TRBV5-1; cdr3_aa: CASRFREETQYF; cdr3_nt: TGCGCCAGCAGGTTCAGGGAGGAGACCCAGTACTTC
j_call: TRBJ1-1; d_call: TRBD1; clone_size: few; v_call: TRBV30; cdr3_aa: CIFRDRGLQMAFF; cdr3_nt: TGTATATTCCGGGACAGGGGGCTGCAGATGGCTTTCTTT
j_call: TRBJ1-2; d_call: TRBD1; clone_size: many; v_call: TRBV5-1; cdr3_aa: CASSLVGQDGYGYTF; cdr3_nt: TGCGCCAGCAGCTTGGTTGGACAGGACGGCTATGGCTACACCTTC
j_call: TRBJ2-1; d_call: TRBD1; clone_size: few; v_call: TRBV15; cdr3_aa: CATSREGGQAFF; cdr3_nt: TGTGCCACCAGCAGAGAAGGGGGACAGGCTTTCTTC
j_call: TRBJ1-1; d_call: -; clone_size: many; v_call: TRBV15; cdr3_aa: CATSRDLGQNTEAFF; cdr3_nt: TGTGCCACCAGCAGAGATCTCGGCCAGAACACTGAAGCTTTCTTT
j_call: TRBJ1-1; d_call: -; clone_size: few; v_call: TRBV9; cdr3_aa: CASSPKESGGGSTEAFF; cdr3_nt: TGTGCCAGCTCACCTAAGGAGAGCGGGGGCGGCTCCACTGAAGCTTTCTTT
j_call: TRBJ2-1; d_call: TRBD2; clone_size: many; v_call: TRBV5-1; cdr3_aa: CASSTTSGSSYNEQFF; cdr3_nt: TGCGCCAGCAGCACGACTAGCGGGAGTTCTTACAATGAGCAGTTCTTC
j_call: TRBJ2-5; d_call: -; clone_size: few; v_call: TRBV20-1; cdr3_aa: CSADKETQYF; cdr3_nt: TGCAGTGCTGATAAGGAGACCCAGTACTTC
j_call: TRBJ2-1; d_call: -; clone_size: many; v_call: TRBV29-1; cdr3_aa: CSVDRTAYNEQFF; cdr3_nt: TGCAGCGTTGACCGGACAGCATACAATGAGCAGTTCTTC
j_call: TRBJ2-3; d_call: -; clone_size: many; v_call: TRBV12-3/TRBV12-4; cdr3_aa: CASSLILRTDTQYF; cdr3_nt: TGTGCCAGCAGTTTAATCCTTCGCACAGATACGCAGTATTTT
j_call: TRBJ1-4; d_call: TRBD1; clone_size: few; v_call: TRBV29-1; cdr3_aa: CSVKPGTGDEKLFF; cdr3_nt: TGCAGCGTTAAACCCGGGACAGGGGATGAAAAACTGTTTTTT
j_call: TRBJ2-3; d_call: TRBD2; clone_size: many; v_call: TRBV11-1; cdr3_aa: CASSFKSGSGADTQYF; cdr3_nt: TGTGCCAGCAGCTTCAAGAGCGGGAGTGGGGCAGATACGCAGTATTTT
j_call: TRBJ2-5; d_call: TRBD2; clone_size: few; v_call: TRBV9; cdr3_aa: CASSVSGIQETQYF; cdr3_nt: TGTGCCAGCAGCGTTAGCGGGATCCAAGAGACCCAGTACTTC
j_call: TRBJ2-1; d_call: -; clone_size: many; v_call: TRBV5-1; cdr3_aa: CASSLSGEHEQFF; cdr3_nt: TGCGCCAGCAGCCTCAGCGGAGAGCATGAGCAGTTCTTC
j_call: TRBJ2-2; d_call: -; clone_size: -; v_call: TRBV5-4; cdr3_aa: CASSFRVSHTGELFF; cdr3_nt: TGTGCCAGCAGCTTCCGGGTTTCGCACACCGGGGAGCTGTTTTTT
j_call: TRBJ2-7; d_call: TRBD2; clone_size: -; v_call: TRBV20-1; cdr3_aa: CSARGPSGESSYEQYF; cdr3_nt: TGCAGTGCTAGAGGTCCGAGCGGGGAGAGCTCCTACGAGCAGTACTTC
j_call: TRBJ2-3; d_call: -; clone_size: many; v_call: TRBV6-5; cdr3_aa: CASRNAWYF; cdr3_nt: TGTGCCAGCCGTAACGCGTGGTATTTT